This TCR beta chain was captured in a study of blood T cell repertoires in COVID-19. Study in general: From the United States, Italy and Spain came samples of acute and convalescent COVID-19. PBMCs, B-cell-depleted T cells, or T cells provided the cDNA or gDNA that made up the material.

As handled by the study authors: Estimation of nucleated cell counts relied on the amplification of reference gene primers. Repertoires were generated with immunoSEQ multiplex PCR, while TCRdb's copy carries only in-frame clones and drops some. The V and J calls and clone size are taken from that table; D and trimming were inferred from the DNA. Of 200,000 to 300,000 clones in the sample, about 89% were seen once. Between the trimmed V and J ends, which lost 2 bases and 7 bases, there was a span of 14 bases. Germline-derived CDR1 and CDR2 are MGHRA and YSYEKL. The CDR3 loop spans 14 amino acids. The source of this sequence is a woman aged 40 to 50 who had recovered from COVID-19. Sequenced sample: peripheral blood. The chain combines TRBV4-1 with TRBJ1-2; D is unresolved. CDR3 region: CASSQIRTLRGYTF. The CDR3 bases are TGCGCCAGCAGCCAAATTCGAACTTTACGTGGCTACACCTTC.